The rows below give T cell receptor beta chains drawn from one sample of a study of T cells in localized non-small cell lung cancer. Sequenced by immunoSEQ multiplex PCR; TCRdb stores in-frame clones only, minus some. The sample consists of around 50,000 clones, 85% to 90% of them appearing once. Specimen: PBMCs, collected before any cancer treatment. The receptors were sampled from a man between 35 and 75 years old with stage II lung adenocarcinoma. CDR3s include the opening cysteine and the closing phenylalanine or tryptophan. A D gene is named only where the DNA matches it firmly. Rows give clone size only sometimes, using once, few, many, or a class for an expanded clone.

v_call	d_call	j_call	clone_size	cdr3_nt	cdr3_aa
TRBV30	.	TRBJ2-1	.	TGTGCCTGGAGTGAGGGAGACTTTCACAATGAGCAGTTCTTC	CAWSEGDFHNEQFF
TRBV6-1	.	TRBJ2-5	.	TGTGCCAGCAGTACCCAGGGGAGATTAGGAGAGACCCAGTACTTC	CASSTQGRLGETQYF
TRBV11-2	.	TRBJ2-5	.	TGTGCCAGCAGCCAAGCATTCCAGGAGCTAGAGACCCAGTACTTC	CASSQAFQELETQYF
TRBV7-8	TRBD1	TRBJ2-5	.	TGTGCCAGCAGTATGATCTCTGGACAGGGTGCGGAGACCCAGTACTTC	CASSMISGQGAETQYF
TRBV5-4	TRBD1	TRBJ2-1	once	TGTGCCAGCAGCTTGGCCAGGGGGCTCGTAATCTACAATGAGCAGTTCTTC	CASSLARGLVIYNEQFF
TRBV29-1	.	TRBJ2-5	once	TGCAGCGTTTATGAGGAGACCCAGTACTTC	CSVYEETQYF
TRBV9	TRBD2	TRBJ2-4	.	TGTGCCAGCAGCGGGACTAGCGGGGGTCACATTCAGTACTTC	CASSGTSGGHIQYF
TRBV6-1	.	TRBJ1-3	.	TGTGCCAGCCCTCCCGGGAACACCATATATTTT	CASPPGNTIYF
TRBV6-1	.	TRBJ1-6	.	TGTGCCAGCAGTGAGACCGGGGCCCACTACCCAAATTCACCCCTCCACTTT	CASSETGAHYPNSPLHF
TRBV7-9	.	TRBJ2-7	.	TGTGCCAGCAGCCCCCCTCCCAGGGGCCACGAGCAGTACTTC	CASSPPPRGHEQYF
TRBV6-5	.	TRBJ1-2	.	TGTGCCAGCAGCCATCCCGTCGGGGGCCGATATGGCTACACCTTC	CASSHPVGGRYGYTF
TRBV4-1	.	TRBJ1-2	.	TGCGCCAGCAGCCTTCCGGGGTATGGCTACACCTTC	CASSLPGYGYTF
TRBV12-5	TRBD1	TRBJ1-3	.	TGTGCTAGTGGTTTAGACGGGACAGGTGGAAACACCATATATTTT	CASGLDGTGGNTIYF
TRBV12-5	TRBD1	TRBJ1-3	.	TGTGCTAGTGCCTATGGCGGGACAGTCTCTGGAAACACCATATATTTT	CASAYGGTVSGNTIYF
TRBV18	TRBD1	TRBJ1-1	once	TGTGCCAGCTCACCCGGAGGGGGCTGGACTGAAGCTTTCTTT	CASSPGGGWTEAFF
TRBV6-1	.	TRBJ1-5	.	TGTGCCAGCAGTGAAATGCGGCATAATAGCAATCAGCCCCAGCATTTT	CASSEMRHNSNQPQHF
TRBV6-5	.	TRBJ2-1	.	TGTGCCAGCAGTTTCGACGGAACAAATGAGCAGTTCTTC	CASSFDGTNEQFF
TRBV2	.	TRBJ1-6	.	TGTGCCAGCATGGTCAGCCTATCCTATAATTCACCCCTCCACTTT	CASMVSLSYNSPLHF